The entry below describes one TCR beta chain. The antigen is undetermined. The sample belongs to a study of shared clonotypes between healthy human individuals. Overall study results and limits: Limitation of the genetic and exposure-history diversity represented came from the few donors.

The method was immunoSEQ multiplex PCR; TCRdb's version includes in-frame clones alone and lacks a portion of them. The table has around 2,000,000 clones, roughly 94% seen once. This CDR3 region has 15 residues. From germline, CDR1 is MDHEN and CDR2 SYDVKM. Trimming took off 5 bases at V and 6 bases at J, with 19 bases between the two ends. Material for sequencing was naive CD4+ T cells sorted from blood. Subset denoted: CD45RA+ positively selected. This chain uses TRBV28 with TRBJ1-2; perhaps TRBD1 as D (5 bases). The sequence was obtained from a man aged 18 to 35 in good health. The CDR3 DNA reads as TGTGCCAGCAGTCTTTATACCGGGACCTTCGATGGCTACACCTTC. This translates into CASSLYTGTFDGYTF.